The T cell receptor (beta chain) described here comes from a study of Graves' ophthalmopathy and Graves' hyperthyroidism. CDR3 length: 15 residues. V gave up 0 bases and J gave up 4 bases, with 7 bases separating them. Per germline, CDR1 MNHEY and CDR2 SVGAGI. This clonotype was detected only a few times. Its antigen is unidentified. Exclusion covered patients with other autoimmune diseases or uncontrolled infections (as well as pregnancy or lactation). The diagnosis was founded upon clinical symptoms, serum thyroxine, TRAb, thyroid ultrasound and orbital computed tomography. Findings and limits, study-wide: The majority of expanded thyroid clonotypes above 0.001 frequency also occurred in blood.

For repertoire sequencing, the TCR beta CDR3 regions were amplified from RNA transcripts. Amplification began with first-round RT-PCR using HTBI primers, then second-round multiplex PCR was performed. TCRdb re-called the multiplex PCR reads through MiXCR, storing one row per CDR3 protein. The repertoire holds 580,000 or so distinct CDR3 sequences, with 35% to 45% as singletons. Sequenced input: peripheral blood or thyroid tissue (not recorded which). This receptor was identified in an adult man with Graves' hyperthyroidism. V gene TRBV6-5 combines with J gene TRBJ2-6; D unclear. CDR3 bases: TGTGCCAGCAGTTACTCGGGGATGGGGGCCAACGTCCTGACTTTC. This gives the protein CASSYSGMGANVLTF.